Listed here are 32 T cell receptor beta chains from one sample, sequenced in a study of T cell clonality in common variable immunodeficiency. Study outcomes and limitations: Reportedly, TCR beta sequences from common variable immunodeficiency showed fewer deletions and N-nucleotide insertions.

The data were produced by immunoSEQ multiplex PCR, yet TCRdb's version contains in-frame clones alone and is incomplete. The sample data list 7,500 to 9,500 clones. Their recognized antigens are unknown. The sample was peripheral blood mononuclear cells. Receptors originate from a human donor with common variable immunodeficiency.

This clone is identified as large (0.1 to 1%) from frequency. The sequence runs out 3 residues before the end of the CDR3; the remainder is reconstructed from the germline J gene. This sequence joins TRBV9 and TRBJ1-2; D gene unclear. CDR3 length: 13 amino acids. Trimming shortened V by 0 bases and J by 3 bases, and 6 bases separated the two germline ends. Germline CDR1 is SGDLS and CDR2 is YYNGEE. The sequenced CDR3 bases are TGTGCCAGCAGCGTAGGGGCAGACTATGGC. This translates into CASSVGADYG. The full CDR3 is CASSVGADYGYTF.

As concerns this clone: The read ends 3 residues shy of where the CDR3 ends; the end is completed using the germline J gene. The chain combines TRBV18 with TRBJ1-1; D possibly corresponds to TRBD1 (6 bases). Germline V gene data show CDR1 as KGHSH and CDR2 as LQKENI. The CDR3 has 15 residues. V lost 4 bases and J 3 bases, leaving 15 bases between the germline ends. The CDR3 bases that were read are TGTGCCAGCTCACAGGAACAGGGTCGGGACACTGAA. Translated: CASSQEQGRDTE. The whole CDR3 sequence reads CASSQEQGRDTEAFF.

A note on this clone: Sequencing ends 3 residues short of the CDR3 end; the germline J gene provides the rest. The chain recombines TRBV30 with TRBJ1-1; tentatively, D is TRBD1 (5 bases). The CDR3 sequence is 14 residues long. The germline V gene encodes CDR1 GTSNPN and CDR2 SVGIG (reference sequence). V gave up 1 base and J gave up 4 bases, with 13 bases separating them. CDR3 in amino acids: CAWSGAPRGTEAFF. CDR3 DNA (partial): TGTGCCTGGAGTGGGGCCCCGAGGGGCACTGAA.

About this clone: Coverage ceases 3 residues before the CDR3 finishes, and the germline J gene fills in the end. The chain employs TRBV19 and TRBJ1-5, with D possibly being TRBD1 (5 bases). Germline V gene data show CDR1 as LNHDA and CDR2 as SQIVND (reference sequence). The ends were cut back, 1 base at V and 9 bases at J, with 7 bases in the middle. This CDR3 has 12 amino acids. CDR3 residues: CASSIVGGPQHF. CDR3 bases read: TGTGCCAGTAGTATAGTCGGGGGGCCC.

By frequency, this clone is medium-sized. The CDR3 is cut off 3 residues early in the read; its end comes from the germline J gene. V and J are TRBV29-1 and TRBJ2-3; TRBD2 matches 7 bases. Trimming at V came to 2 bases and at J to 3 bases, leaving 8 bases not matched to a gene. This CDR3 comprises 15 residues. Germline loops: CDR1 SQVTM, CDR2 ANQGSEA. The DNA read from the CDR3 is TGCAGCGTTGAAATTTTTGGGGGGGGTACAGATACG. It is translated as CSVEIFGGGTDT. In full, the CDR3 reads CSVEIFGGGTDTQYF.

As regards this clone: With the read ending 3 residues before the CDR3 end, the germline J gene is used to fill in that end. This chain connects TRBV6-1 to TRBJ1-4; D is undetermined. V was clipped by 2 bases and J by 8 bases, with 9 bases between them. Germline CDR1 reads MNHNS; CDR2 reads SASEGT. This CDR3 contains 13 residues. CDR3 residues: CASSEHSLEKLFF. The sequenced part of the CDR3 DNA is TGTGCCAGCAGTGAACATTCCCTAGAAAAA.

The CDR3 loop reads CASSPQRRTFLVGYTF. The covered CDR3 bases are TGTGCCAGCTCACCACAGCGGAGGACCTTTTTGGTTGGC. This rearrangement joins TRBV18 to TRBJ1-2; D remains ambiguous. The read halts 3 residues ahead of the CDR3 end, with the missing end drawn from the germline J gene. Germline V CDR1 and CDR2: KGHSH, LQKENI. CDR3 length: 16 amino acids. Trimming took off 1 base at V and 7 bases at J, with 19 bases between the two ends.

Comments on this clone: The read terminates 3 residues ahead of where the CDR3 ends, so the germline J gene completes it. V usage is TRBV7-2 and J usage is TRBJ1-6; TRBD1 might be the D (5 bases). Per the germline V gene, CDR1 is SGHTA and CDR2 is FQGNSA. This CDR3 has 15 amino acids. The V end lost 1 base, the J end lost 5 bases, and 9 bases lay between the germline ends. The CDR3 region is CASSLGTPNNSPLHF. The CDR3 DNA, read in part, is TGTGCCAGCAGCTTAGGGACACCTAATAATTCACCC. The full variable domain, in which reference TRBV7-2 and TRBJ1-6 provide the parts outside the CDR3, is GAGVSQSPSNKVTEKGKDVELRCDPISGHTALYWYRQSLGQGLEFLIYFQGNSAPDKSGLPSDRFSAERTGGSVSTLTIQRTQQEDSAVYLCASSLGTPNNSPLHFGNGTRLTVT.

Regarding this clone: The CDR3 is cut off 3 residues early in the read; its end comes from the germline J gene. This chain connects TRBV7-2 to TRBJ1-5; the match to TRBD1 covers 7 bases. Germline V gene data show CDR1 as SGHTA and CDR2 as FQGNSA. The junction had 0 bases not matched to a gene; V was cut back by 0 bases and J by 7 bases. The length of the CDR3 is 13 residues. The DNA read from the CDR3 is TGTGCCAGCAGCTTAGCACAGGGGCAGCCC. Its protein is CASSLAQGQP. The CDR3 in its entirety is CASSLAQGQPQHF.

As concerns this clone: Read sequence stops 3 residues before the CDR3 end, and the germline J gene provides the missing end. The gene calls are TRBV30 and TRBJ2-7, with a tentative D call TRBD1 (7 bases). The CDR3 loop spans 15 amino acids. With 0 bases removed from V and 2 bases from J, the gap between germline ends came to 14 bases. In germline, CDR1 is GTSNPN, CDR2 SVGIG (reference sequence). Here the CDR3 reads CAWSVRGDSPYEQYF. The covered CDR3 bases are TGTGCCTGGAGTGTAAGGGGGGACAGCCCCTACGAG.

As concerns this clone: The CDR3 end falls 3 residues outside the read, so it is completed with the germline J gene. J is TRBJ2-7 and V is TRBV2, with 11 bases aligning to TRBD2. The CDR3 has 15 residues. Germline lookup yields CDR1 SNHLY and CDR2 FYNNEI. Unmatched junction bases numbered 5, after V lost 4 bases and J lost 3 bases. The CDR3 reads CASSGGTSGGYEQYF. CDR3 DNA, as far as it was read: TGTGCCAGCAGTGGGGGGACTAGCGGTGGCTACGAG.

As to this clone: The observed sequence ends 3 residues before the CDR3 terminus, with the missing tail filled in from the germline J gene. The chain employs TRBV19 and TRBJ1-4; maybe TRBD1 (5 bases). V lost 5 bases to trimming and J lost 8 bases, with 18 bases between them. The CDR3 totals 15 residues. Germline CDR1 LNHDA, CDR2 SQIVND (reference sequence). Incomplete CDR3 DNA: TGTGCCAGTAGTCCCTCCAAAGGGGTAGAAGAAAAA. Encoded protein: CASSPSKGVEEK. The entire CDR3 sequence reads CASSPSKGVEEKLFF.

A note on this clone: The sequence runs out 3 residues before the end of the CDR3; the remainder is reconstructed from the germline J gene. The chain has TRBV18 and TRBJ2-1, with 14 nucleotides matching TRBD2. The CDR3 covers 16 residues. Unmatched junction bases numbered 5, after V lost 3 bases and J lost 7 bases. Germline V gene data show CDR1 as KGHSH and CDR2 as LQKENI. CDR3 residues: CASSPGLAGGSNEQFF. Partial CDR3 DNA: TGTGCCAGCTCACCTGGACTAGCGGGGGGCTCAAATGAG.

With respect to this clone: The DNA ends 3 residues before the CDR3 does, and the rest of the CDR3 is filled in from the germline J gene. The chain recombines TRBV2 with TRBJ2-7; no definite D call. V gave up 8 bases and J gave up 0 bases, with 11 bases separating them. Germline CDR1 reads SNHLY; CDR2 reads FYNNEI. There are 13 residues in the CDR3. This CDR3 is CASRKAFSYEQYF. Partial CDR3 DNA: TGTGCCAGCCGCAAGGCCTTCTCCTACGAG.

CDR3 residues: CAWSVGTGAKGDTQYF. The covered CDR3 bases are TGTGCCTGGAGTGTAGGTACAGGGGCCAAGGGAGATACG. The V and J genes are TRBV30 and TRBJ2-3; 7 nucleotides line up with TRBD1. The read halts 3 residues ahead of the CDR3 end, with the missing end drawn from the germline J gene. The germline V gene has CDR1 GTSNPN and CDR2 SVGIG (reference sequence). The ends lost 0 bases at V and 5 bases at J; junction bases unmatched: 11. This CDR3 contains 16 residues. The entire variable domain, with the rest obtained from reference TRBV30 and TRBJ2-3, is as follows: SQTIHQWPATLVQPVGSPLSLECTVEGTSNPNLYWYRQAAGRGLQLLFYSVGIGQISSEVPQNLSASRPQDRQFILSSKKLLLSDSGFYLCAWSVGTGAKGDTQYFGPGTRLTVL.

Concerning this clone: With the read ending 3 residues before the CDR3 end, the germline J gene is used to fill in that end. This sequence joins TRBV18 and TRBJ1-2; TRBD1 matches 7 bases. This CDR3 spans 13 amino acids. CDR1 is KGHSH and CDR2 is LQKENI in the germline V gene. The CDR3 sequence: CASSLGTVEGYTF. The sequenced CDR3 bases are TGTGCCAGCTCACTAGGGACAGTCGAGGGC.

By frequency, this clone registers medium-sized. The CDR3 is cut off 3 residues early in the read; its end comes from the germline J gene. V usage is TRBV5-1 and J usage is TRBJ2-5; 15 nucleotides line up with TRBD2. Germline V CDR1 and CDR2: SGHRS, YFSETQ. The CDR3 sequence is 19 residues long. V was pared by 3 bases and J by 0 bases, with 9 bases of the junction left unmatched. CDR3 region: CASSYGLAGGPGYQETQYF. Partial CDR3 DNA: TGCGCCAGCAGCTATGGACTAGCGGGGGGGCCAGGGTACCAAGAGACC.

About this clone itself: The sequence runs out 3 residues before the end of the CDR3; the remainder is reconstructed from the germline J gene. This chain uses TRBV7-6 with TRBJ1-1; 10 bases line up with TRBD1. This CDR3 is 13 amino acids long. Germline V CDR1 and CDR2: SGHVS, FNYEAQ. Germline trimming cut 5 bases from V and 4 bases from J; bases unmatched to any gene: 1. The CDR3 is CASSRTGGTEAFF. The sequenced part of the CDR3 DNA is TGTGCCAGCAGCAGGACAGGGGGCACTGAA.

About this clone: Sequencing ends 3 residues short of the CDR3 end; the germline J gene provides the rest. The V and J genes are TRBV5-1 and TRBJ2-1; 12 bases line up with TRBD2. CDR3 length: 16 amino acids. V lost 4 bases, J lost 2 bases, and 4 bases stayed unmatched. Germline V lookup: CDR1 SGHRS, CDR2 YFSETQ. CDR3 DNA (partial): TGCGCCAGCAGCCTGGGACTAGCGGGTCCCTACAATGAG. Translating it yields CASSLGLAGPYNE. The entire CDR3 is CASSLGLAGPYNEQFF. Filled out from reference TRBV5-1 and TRBJ2-1, the complete variable domain reads KAGVTQTPRYLIKTRGQQVTLSCSPISGHRSVSWYQQTPGQGLQFLFEYFSETQRNKGNFPGRFSGRQFSNSRSEMNVSTLELGDSALYLCASSLGLAGPYNEQFFGPGTRLTVL.

Of note for this clone: The CDR3 end falls 3 residues outside the read, so it is completed with the germline J gene. V is TRBV7-3 and J is TRBJ2-5, with 12 nucleotides matching TRBD1. The junction had 9 bases not matched to a gene; V was cut back by 5 bases and J by 5 bases. CDR3 length: 16 amino acids. Germline assignment: CDR1 SGHTA and CDR2 FQGTGA. The sequenced part of the CDR3 DNA is TGTGCCAGCAGCGCCTCCGGGACAGGGGGCCGGGAGACC. Protein sequence: CASSASGTGGRET. The whole CDR3 sequence is CASSASGTGGRETQYF. Full variable domain (missing parts from reference TRBV7-3 and TRBJ2-5): GAGVSQTPSNKVTEKGKYVELRCDPISGHTALYWYRQSLGQGPEFLIYFQGTGAADDSGLPNDRFFAVRPEGSVSTLKIQRTERGDSAVYLCASSASGTGGRETQYFGPGTRLLVL.

Note on this clone: With the read ending 3 residues before the CDR3 end, the germline J gene is used to fill in that end. The chain joins TRBV7-6 to TRBJ2-2; D remains unclear. Germline loops: CDR1 SGHVS, CDR2 FNYEAQ. The CDR3 contains 12 residues. The V end was cut by 3 bases, the J end by 7 bases, with 6 bases between. CDR3 in amino acids: CASSFLGGELFF. The sequenced CDR3 bases are TGTGCCAGCAGCTTTCTCGGCGGGGAG.

Worth noting for this clone: The DNA ends 3 residues before the CDR3 does, and the rest of the CDR3 is filled in from the germline J gene. The rearrangement links TRBV18 to TRBJ2-5; the match to TRBD1 covers 9 bases. This CDR3 spans 16 amino acids. Germline trimming cut 3 bases from V and 5 bases from J; bases unmatched to any gene: 10. CDR1 KGHSH and CDR2 LQKENI come from the germline V gene. Here the CDR3 reads CASSPRDRARRETQYF. The CDR3 bases that were read are TGTGCCAGCTCACCGCGGGACAGGGCCCGCAGGGAGACC. The variable domain in full, with the rest retrieved from reference TRBV18 and TRBJ2-5, is NAGVMQNPRHLVRRRGQEARLRCSPMKGHSHVYWYRQLPEEGLKFMVYLQKENIIDESGMPKERFSAEFPKEGPSILRIQQVVRGDSAAYFCASSPRDRARRETQYFGPGTRLLVL.

This clone shows up as medium-sized (0.01 to 0.1%) by frequency. The CDR3 extends 3 residues past the end of the read, so its final part is completed from the germline J gene. This rearrangement joins TRBV5-1 to TRBJ2-2; the D gene is possibly TRBD1 (5 bases). Looked up from germline, CDR1 is SGHRS and CDR2 is YFSETQ. Trimming took 6 bases from V and 4 from J, leaving 16 bases between them. The length of the CDR3 is 15 residues. This CDR3 reads CASIKGDSSTGELFF. Incomplete CDR3 DNA: TGCGCCAGCATCAAAGGGGATTCATCCACCGGGGAG. The full variable domain, with the rest looked up from reference TRBV5-1 and TRBJ2-2, is KAGVTQTPRYLIKTRGQQVTLSCSPISGHRSVSWYQQTPGQGLQFLFEYFSETQRNKGNFPGRFSGRQFSNSRSEMNVSTLELGDSALYLCASIKGDSSTGELFFGEGSRLTVL.

Details on this clone: Read data end 3 residues before the CDR3 end; the end is taken from the germline J gene. This chain links TRBV2 with TRBJ1-5, with D unresolved. The germline CDR1 and CDR2 sequences are SNHLY and FYNNEI. The CDR3 spans 13 residues. V dropped 3 bases and J dropped 3 bases, with 6 bases sitting between them. This CDR3 reads CASSDDNNQPQHF. The sequenced CDR3 bases are TGTGCCAGCAGTGACGACAACAATCAGCCC.

Concerning this clone itself: The read comes to an end 3 residues before the CDR3 does, leaving the germline J gene to fill in the end. The genes are TRBV2 and TRBJ2-7; D may be TRBD2 (6 bases). Germline-derived CDR1 and CDR2 are SNHLY and FYNNEI. Trimming stripped 7 bases from V and 4 bases from J, with 20 bases between. This CDR3 comprises 15 residues. The DNA read from the CDR3 is TGTGCCAGCAATCAACGGGCGAGGGGAGGATACGAG. It translates to CASNQRARGGYE. The CDR3 in full is CASNQRARGGYEQYF.

Concerning this clone itself: The CDR3 end falls 3 residues outside the read, so it is completed with the germline J gene. The V and J genes are TRBV30 and TRBJ1-2, with TRBD1 as a possible D gene (6 bases). Germline CDR1 and CDR2: GTSNPN and SVGIG (reference sequence). Trimming took off 2 bases at V and 2 bases at J, with 9 bases between the two ends. The CDR3 length is 13 residues. The CDR3 here is CAWSTGQNYGYTF. Incomplete CDR3 DNA: TGTGCCTGGAGTACGGGACAAAACTATGGC.

Points on this clone: The read ends 3 residues before the CDR3 terminus; that terminus is restored from the germline J gene. The rearrangement uses TRBV19 and TRBJ1-4, with D unclear. Germline V CDR1 and CDR2: LNHDA, SQIVND (reference sequence). V lost 5 bases and J lost 4, with 14 bases in between. This CDR3 is built from 15 residues. The CDR3 protein is CASSSQVAVNEKLFF. CDR3 bases read: TGTGCCAGTAGTTCGCAGGTCGCCGTTAATGAAAAA.

Regarding this clone: The CDR3 extends 3 residues past the end of the read, so its final part is completed from the germline J gene. The J gene is TRBJ2-3, the V gene TRBV20-1; 7 bases align to TRBD1. In germline, CDR1 is DFQATT, CDR2 SNEGSKA (reference sequence). V lost 1 base to trimming and J lost 4 bases; unmatched junction nucleotides: 5. This CDR3 has 14 amino acids. The sequenced CDR3 bases are TGCAGTGCTAGAGGGGGACAGAACCCAGATACG. This encodes CSARGGQNPDT. The entire CDR3 sequence reads CSARGGQNPDTQYF.

The sequenced CDR3 bases are TGTGCCAGCAGCTCCCCCCTAGCGGGGGGGTCTGAG. It yields the protein CASSSPLAGGSE. The complete CDR3 protein is CASSSPLAGGSEQFF. V usage is TRBV7-3 and J usage is TRBJ2-1; 12 positions match TRBD2. The read falls 3 residues short of the CDR3 end, and the missing part is taken from the germline J gene. The germline gives CDR1 SGHTA, CDR2 FQGTGA. The CDR3 has 15 amino acids. The J segment lost 9 bases and the V segment lost 4 bases, leaving 7 bases of the junction unmatched.

Comment on this clone: The read ends 3 residues early relative to the CDR3; the germline J gene fills the gap. The chain couples TRBV6-2 or TRBV6-3 to TRBJ2-4, with TRBD1 matching 10 bases. The CDR3 consists of 16 residues. V gave up 6 bases and J gave up 1 base; unmatched junction bases: 6. Looked up from germline, CDR1 is MNHEY and CDR2 is SVGEGT. CDR3 sequence reads: CASRNPGQGAKNIQYF. CDR3 bases read: TGTGCCAGCAGGAATCCGGGACAGGGGGCCAAAAACATT.

As concerns this clone: The CDR3 end is not reached by the read, which stops 3 residues before it; the germline J gene fills it in. The genes are TRBV20-1 and TRBJ2-7, with 9 positions matching TRBD1. V dropped 5 bases and J dropped 3; count of bases not matched to a gene: 2. The CDR3 contains 12 residues. The germline gives CDR1 DFQATT, CDR2 SNEGSKA (reference sequence). Partial CDR3 DNA: TGCAGTGCTTGGGACAGGGACTACGAG. Translation gives CSAWDRDYE. The full-length CDR3 reads as CSAWDRDYEQYF.

Notes on this clone: The read terminates 3 residues ahead of where the CDR3 ends, so the germline J gene completes it. The chain joins TRBV19 to TRBJ2-5; 8 positions match TRBD2. V was clipped by 2 bases and J by 4 bases; unmatched bases: 9. The CDR3 has 16 amino acids. CDR1 and CDR2 from the germline V gene are LNHDA and SQIVND (reference sequence). The chain's CDR3 is CASSISRRGGSETQYF. CDR3 bases read: TGTGCCAGTAGTATATCGAGACGGGGGGGCTCAGAGACC.